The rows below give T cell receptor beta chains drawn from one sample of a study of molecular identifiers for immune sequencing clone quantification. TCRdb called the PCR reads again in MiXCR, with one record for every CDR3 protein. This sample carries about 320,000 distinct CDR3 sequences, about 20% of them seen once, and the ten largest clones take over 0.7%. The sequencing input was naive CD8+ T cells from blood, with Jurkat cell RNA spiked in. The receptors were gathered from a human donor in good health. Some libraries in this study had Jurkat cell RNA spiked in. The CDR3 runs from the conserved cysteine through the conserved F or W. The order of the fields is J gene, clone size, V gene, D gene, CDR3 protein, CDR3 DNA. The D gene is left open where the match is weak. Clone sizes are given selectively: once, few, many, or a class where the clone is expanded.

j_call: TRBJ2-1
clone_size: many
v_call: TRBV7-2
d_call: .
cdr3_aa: CASSLGTAYEQFF
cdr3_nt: TGTGCCAGCAGCTTAGGGACTGCATATGAGCAGTTCTTC

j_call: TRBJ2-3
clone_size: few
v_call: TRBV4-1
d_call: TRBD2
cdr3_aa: CASSQDGLAGADTQYF
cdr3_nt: TGCGCCAGCAGCCAAGACGGTCTAGCGGGGGCAGATACGCAGTATTTT

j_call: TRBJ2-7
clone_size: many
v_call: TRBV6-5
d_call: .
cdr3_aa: CASNPRAVGEQYF
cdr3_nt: TGTGCCAGCAACCCCCGGGCAGTCGGCGAGCAGTACTTC

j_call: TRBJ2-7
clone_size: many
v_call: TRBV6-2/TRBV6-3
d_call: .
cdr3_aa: CASSPDEGYEQYF
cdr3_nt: TGTGCCAGCAGTCCGGACGAAGGCTACGAGCAGTACTTC

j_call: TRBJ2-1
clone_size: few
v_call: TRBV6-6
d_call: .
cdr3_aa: CASSYKLADEQFF
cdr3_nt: TGTGCCAGCAGTTACAAACTAGCCGATGAGCAGTTCTTC

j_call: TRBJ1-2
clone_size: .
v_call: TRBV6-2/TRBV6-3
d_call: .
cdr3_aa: CASSSIPGTVGLYGYTF
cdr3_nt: TGTGCCAGCAGTTCGATACCAGGGACGGTGGGATTGTATGGCTACACCTTC

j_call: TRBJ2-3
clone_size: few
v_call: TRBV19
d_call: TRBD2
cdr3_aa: CASSIDWPTSGTSTDTQYF
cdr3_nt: TGTGCCAGTAGTATAGATTGGCCGACTAGCGGGACTAGCACAGATACGCAGTATTTT

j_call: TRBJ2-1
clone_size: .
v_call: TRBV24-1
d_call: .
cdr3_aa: CATSDFRARSSYNEQFF
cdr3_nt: TGTGCCACCAGTGATTTTAGGGCCAGGAGCTCCTACAATGAGCAGTTCTTC

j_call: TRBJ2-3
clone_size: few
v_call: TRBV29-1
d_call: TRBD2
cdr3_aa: CGVERQGGLVTDTQYF
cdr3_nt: TGCGGCGTTGAAAGGCAGGGAGGGTTGGTCACAGATACGCAGTATTTT

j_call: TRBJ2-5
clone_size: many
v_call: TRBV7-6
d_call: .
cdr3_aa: CASTPGGYQETQYF
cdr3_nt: TGTGCCAGCACCCCCGGTGGGTACCAAGAGACCCAGTACTTC

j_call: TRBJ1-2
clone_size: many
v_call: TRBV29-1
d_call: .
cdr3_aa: CSVEDWSRGYYGYTF
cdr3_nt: TGCAGCGTTGAAGATTGGAGCAGGGGATACTATGGCTACACCTTC

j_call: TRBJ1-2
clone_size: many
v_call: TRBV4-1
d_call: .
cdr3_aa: CASSPTDGIEANYGYTF
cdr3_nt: TGCGCCAGCAGCCCTACCGACGGAATAGAAGCTAACTATGGCTACACCTTC

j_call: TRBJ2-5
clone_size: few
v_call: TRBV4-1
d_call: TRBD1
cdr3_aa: CASSQEDRTRDLETQYF
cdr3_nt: TGCGCCAGCAGCCAAGAGGACAGGACGCGCGACCTGGAGACCCAGTACTTC

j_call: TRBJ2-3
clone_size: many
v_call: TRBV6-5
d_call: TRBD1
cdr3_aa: CASNIYGQGSDTQYF
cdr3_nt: TGTGCCAGCAACATATACGGACAGGGTTCAGATACGCAGTATTTT

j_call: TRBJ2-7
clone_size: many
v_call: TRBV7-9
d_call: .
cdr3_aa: CASSPTTGKNSYEQYF
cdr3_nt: TGTGCCAGCAGCCCGACGACAGGAAAAAACTCCTACGAGCAGTACTTC

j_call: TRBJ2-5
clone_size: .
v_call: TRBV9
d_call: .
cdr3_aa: CASSVDGIQETQYF
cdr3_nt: TGTGCCAGCAGCGTAGATGGCATCCAAGAGACCCAGTACTTC

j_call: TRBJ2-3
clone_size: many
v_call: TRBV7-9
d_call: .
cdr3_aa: CASSSQRSTDTQYF
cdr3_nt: TGTGCCAGCAGCTCACAGCGAAGCACAGATACGCAGTATTTT

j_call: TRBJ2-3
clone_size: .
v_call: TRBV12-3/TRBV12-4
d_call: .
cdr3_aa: CASNGHYTDTQYF
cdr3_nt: TGTGCCAGCAACGGGCATTACACAGATACGCAGTATTTT

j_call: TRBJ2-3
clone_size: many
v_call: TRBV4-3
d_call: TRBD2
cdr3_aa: CASSQVLSGRAIGDTQYF
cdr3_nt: TGCGCCAGCAGCCAAGTGTTGAGCGGGAGGGCCATTGGAGATACGCAGTATTTT

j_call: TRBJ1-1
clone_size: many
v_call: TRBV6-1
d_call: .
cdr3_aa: CASRSGKSIFF
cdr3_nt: TGTGCCAGCAGGAGTGGGAAAAGCATTTTCTTT

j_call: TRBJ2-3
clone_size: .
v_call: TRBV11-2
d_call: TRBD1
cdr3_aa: CASSLEDRVGTDTQYF
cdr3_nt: TGTGCCAGCAGCTTAGAGGACAGGGTCGGCACAGATACGCAGTATTTT

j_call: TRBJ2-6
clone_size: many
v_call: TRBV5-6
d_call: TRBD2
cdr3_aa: CASSSIAGVVAFLSGANVLTF
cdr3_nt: TGTGCCAGCAGCTCTATAGCGGGAGTGGTTGCATTTTTATCTGGGGCCAACGTCCTGACTTTC

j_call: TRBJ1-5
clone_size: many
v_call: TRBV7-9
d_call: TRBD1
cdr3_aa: CASSPDRGSNQPQHF
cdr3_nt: TGTGCCAGCAGCCCCGACAGGGGGTCGAATCAGCCCCAGCATTTT

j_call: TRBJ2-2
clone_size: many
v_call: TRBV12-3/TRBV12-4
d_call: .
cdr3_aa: CASSQNWVGELFF
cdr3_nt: TGTGCCAGCAGCCAAAACTGGGTCGGGGAGCTGTTTTTT

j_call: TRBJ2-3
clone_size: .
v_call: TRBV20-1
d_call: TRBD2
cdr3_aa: CSAKGLAGGPDTQYF
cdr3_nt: TGCAGTGCTAAGGGACTAGCGGGAGGGCCGGATACGCAGTATTTT

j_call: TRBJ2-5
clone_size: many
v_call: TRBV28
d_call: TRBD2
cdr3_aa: CASSSITSGSGYGQETQYF
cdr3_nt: TGTGCCAGCAGCTCGATCACTAGCGGGAGTGGTTATGGGCAAGAGACCCAGTACTTC

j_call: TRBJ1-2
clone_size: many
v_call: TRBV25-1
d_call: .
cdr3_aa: CASSEPAAGSDGYTF
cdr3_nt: TGTGCCAGCAGTGAACCCGCCGCAGGGAGCGATGGCTACACCTTC

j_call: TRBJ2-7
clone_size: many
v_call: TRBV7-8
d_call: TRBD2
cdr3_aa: CASSLWGLAGEQYF
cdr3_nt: TGTGCCAGCAGCCTGTGGGGACTAGCGGGCGAGCAGTACTTC

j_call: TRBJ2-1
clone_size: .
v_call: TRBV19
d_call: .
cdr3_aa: CASKPGGAGGYNEQFF
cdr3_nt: TGTGCCAGTAAGCCAGGAGGGGCAGGAGGGTACAATGAGCAGTTCTTC

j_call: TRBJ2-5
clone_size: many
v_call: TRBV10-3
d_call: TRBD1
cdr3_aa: CAIRGDSKETQYF
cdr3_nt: TGTGCCATCAGGGGGGACAGTAAAGAGACCCAGTACTTC

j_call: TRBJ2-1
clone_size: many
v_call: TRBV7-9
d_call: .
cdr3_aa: CASSPKPANEQFF
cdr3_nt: TGTGCCAGCAGCCCCAAGCCCGCTAATGAGCAGTTCTTC

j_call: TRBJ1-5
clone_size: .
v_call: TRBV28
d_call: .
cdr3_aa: CASSLIGRLSNQPQHF
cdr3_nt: TGTGCCAGCAGTTTAATTGGTAGATTGAGCAATCAGCCCCAGCATTTT

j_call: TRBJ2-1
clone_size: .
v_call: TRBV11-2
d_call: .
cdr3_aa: CASSWDSNYNEQFF
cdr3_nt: TGTGCCAGCAGCTGGGACTCGAACTACAATGAGCAGTTCTTC

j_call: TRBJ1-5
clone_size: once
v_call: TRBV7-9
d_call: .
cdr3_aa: CASSLGVGPQPQHF
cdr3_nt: TGTGCCAGCAGCTTAGGAGTAGGGCCTCAGCCCCAGCATTTT

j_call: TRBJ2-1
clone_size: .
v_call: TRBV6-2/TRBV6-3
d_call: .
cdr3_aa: CASYGGPEQFF
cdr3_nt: TGTGCCAGCTACGGGGGGCCAGAGCAGTTCTTC

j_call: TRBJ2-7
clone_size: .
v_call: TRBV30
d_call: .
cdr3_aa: CAWNWGSSYEQHF
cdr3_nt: TGTGCCTGGAATTGGGGCAGCTCCTACGAGCAGCACTTC

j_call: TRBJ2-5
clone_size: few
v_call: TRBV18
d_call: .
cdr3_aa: CASSPEAQMTGETQYF
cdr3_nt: TGTGCCAGCTCACCAGAGGCCCAGATGACGGGGGAGACCCAGTACTTC

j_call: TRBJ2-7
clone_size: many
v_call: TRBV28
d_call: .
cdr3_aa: CASTPANSYEQYF
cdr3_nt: TGTGCCAGCACTCCGGCTAACTCCTACGAGCAGTACTTC

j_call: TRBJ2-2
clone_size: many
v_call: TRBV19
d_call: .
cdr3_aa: CASRRGATGELFF
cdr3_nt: TGTGCCAGTAGAAGAGGGGCGACCGGGGAGCTGTTTTTT

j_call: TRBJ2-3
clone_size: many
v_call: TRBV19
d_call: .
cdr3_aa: CASSIGSWKSASTDTQYF
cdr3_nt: TGTGCCAGTAGTATAGGATCGTGGAAGTCCGCTAGCACAGATACGCAGTATTTT

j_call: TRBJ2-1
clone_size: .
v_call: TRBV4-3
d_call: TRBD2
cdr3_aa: CASSQDRSSGAYNEQFF
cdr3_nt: TGCGCCAGCAGCCAAGATCGATCTAGCGGGGCCTACAATGAGCAGTTCTTC

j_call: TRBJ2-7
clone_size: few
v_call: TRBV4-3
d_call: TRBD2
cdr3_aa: CASSQDHPSGRWNEQYF
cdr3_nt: TGCGCCAGCAGCCAAGACCACCCAAGCGGGAGATGGAACGAGCAGTACTTC

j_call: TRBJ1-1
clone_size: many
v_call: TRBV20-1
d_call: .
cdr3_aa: CSARGGLNTEAFF
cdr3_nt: TGCAGTGCCCGGGGGGGCCTGAACACTGAAGCTTTCTTT